This T cell receptor (beta chain) is drawn from a study of shared clonotypes between healthy human individuals. Across the study: Ranging from 18 to 49 in age, donors were a couple of women and a few men.

Note on this clone: What it recognizes is unknown.

None of the donors, who were healthy HIV-negative adults, had recently had acute infections or vaccinations. Naive CD45RA+ and memory CD45RA-negative subsets were split from CD4+ cells. This CDR3 contains 14 residues. Germline values: CDR1 SGHTS, CDR2 YDEGEE. V was shortened by 1 base and J by 0 bases, with 7 bases between the two germline ends. Findings and limits, study-wide: Naive subsets generally had larger estimated richness than memory subsets.

Clones were sequenced by immunoSEQ multiplex PCR, and TCRdb holds only the in-frame ones, with some missing. The repertoire consists of millions of clones, with 95% occurring once and the leading ten covering under 0.15%. The clonotype comes from a man aged 18 to 29 in good health. V and J are TRBV5-8 and TRBJ1-2; D not certain. The specimen was naive CD4+ T cells sorted from blood. Subset specified: CD45RA+ positively selected. The CDR3 spells CASSLSQPNYGYTF. The DNA for the CDR3 is TGTGCCAGCAGCTTGTCGCAGCCTAACTATGGCTACACCTTC.